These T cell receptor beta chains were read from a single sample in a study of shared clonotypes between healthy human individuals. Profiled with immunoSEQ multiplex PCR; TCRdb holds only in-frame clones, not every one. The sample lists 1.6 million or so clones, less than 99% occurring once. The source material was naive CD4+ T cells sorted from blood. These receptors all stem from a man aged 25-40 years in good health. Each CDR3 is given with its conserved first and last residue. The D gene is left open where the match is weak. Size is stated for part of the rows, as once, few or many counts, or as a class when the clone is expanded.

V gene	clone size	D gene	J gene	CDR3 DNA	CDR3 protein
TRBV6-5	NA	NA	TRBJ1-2	TGTGCCAGCAGTTATAGTCGTCGGCCTGATGGCCATGGCTACACCTTC	CASSYSRRPDGHGYTF
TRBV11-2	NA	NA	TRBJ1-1	TGTGCCAGCAGCTTATGGGAGAACACTGAAGCTTTCTTT	CASSLWENTEAFF
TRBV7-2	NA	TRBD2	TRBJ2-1	TGTGCCAGCAGCCCTGTAGCGGGACCCTACAATGAGCAGTTCTTC	CASSPVAGPYNEQFF
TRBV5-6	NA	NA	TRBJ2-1	TGTGCCAGCAGCTTGGCCGGGAACGGGAGAGGAGCCTACAATGAGCAGTTCTTC	CASSLAGNGRGAYNEQFF
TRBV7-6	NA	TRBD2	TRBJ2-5	TGTGCCAGCAGCCGTCTGACTAGCGGGAGCCAGGGAGGGGAGACCCAGTACTTC	CASSRLTSGSQGGETQYF
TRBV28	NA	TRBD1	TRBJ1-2	TGTGCCAGCAGTTCCCCCCGGGACAGTTTAAGGCATGGCTACACCTTC	CASSSPRDSLRHGYTF
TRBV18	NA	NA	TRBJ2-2	TGTGCCAGCTCCGAGACGTTAACCGGGGAGCTGTTTTTT	CASSETLTGELFF
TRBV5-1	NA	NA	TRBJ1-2	TGCGCCAGCAGCTTGGCATCAGAGACTTATGGCTACACCTTC	CASSLASETYGYTF
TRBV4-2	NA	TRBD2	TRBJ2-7	TGTGCCAGCAGCGGGCCCGAGCGGGAGAAGTACGAGCAGTACTTC	CASSGPEREKYEQYF
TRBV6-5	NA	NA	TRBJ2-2	TGTGCCAGCCTAGCGCCAGGGAACGGGGAGCTGTTTTTT	CASLAPGNGELFF
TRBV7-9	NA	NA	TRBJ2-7	TGTGCCAGCAGCTCGCTCGCGAGTGTGACAGTCGTAGGCGAGCAGTACTTC	CASSSLASVTVVGEQYF
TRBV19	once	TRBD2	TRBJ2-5	TGTGCCAGTACTAGCGGGAGTCAGGATAAGACCCAGTACTTC	CASTSGSQDKTQYF
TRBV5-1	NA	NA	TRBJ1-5	TGCGCCAGCAGCCCCGGGGGAGGCAATCAGCCCCAGCATTTT	CASSPGGGNQPQHF
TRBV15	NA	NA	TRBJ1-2	TGTGCCACCAGCGGGTTCCGACAGGCGGGCTATGGCTACACCTTC	CATSGFRQAGYGYTF
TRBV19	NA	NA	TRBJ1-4	TGTGCCAGTAGTCGGGGGACCGGTAGTGAAAAACTGTTTTTT	CASSRGTGSEKLFF
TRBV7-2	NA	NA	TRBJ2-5	TGTGCCAGCAGCTCAGAGGCGGGTTGGGAGACCCAGTACTTC	CASSSEAGWETQYF
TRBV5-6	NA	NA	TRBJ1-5	TGTGCCAGCAGCTTGGTCGGGGGAGACCAGCCCCAGCATTTT	CASSLVGGDQPQHF
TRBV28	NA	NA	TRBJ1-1	TGTGCCAGCAGGATTCGGGGACGGAACACTGAAGCTTTCTTT	CASRIRGRNTEAFF
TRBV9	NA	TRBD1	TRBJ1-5	TGTGCCAGCAGCGTAGGACAGGGTCACAATCAGCCCCAGCATTTT	CASSVGQGHNQPQHF
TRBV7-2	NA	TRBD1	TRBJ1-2	TGTGCCAGCAGCCCAGCGGGACAGAGTCGAACCTACACCTTC	CASSPAGQSRTYTF
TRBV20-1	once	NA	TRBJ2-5	TGCAGTGCTAGCCCCGAAGAGACCCAGTACTTC	CSASPEETQYF
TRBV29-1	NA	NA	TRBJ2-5	TGCAGCGTCGCCGGGGAGGACCAAGAGACCCAGTACTTC	CSVAGEDQETQYF
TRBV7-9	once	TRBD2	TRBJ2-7	TGTGCCAGCAGCTTAGGTCGGCTAGCGGGAGTGCTAAACGAGCAGTACTTC	CASSLGRLAGVLNEQYF
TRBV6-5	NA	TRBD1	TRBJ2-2	TGTGCCAGCAGTTACGCAGGGGGCACCGGGGAGCTGTTTTTT	CASSYAGGTGELFF
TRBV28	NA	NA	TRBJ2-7	TGTGCCAGCAGTTTCGGGATACCCTACGAGCAGTACTTC	CASSFGIPYEQYF
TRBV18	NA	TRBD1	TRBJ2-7	TGTGCCAGCTCACGGGACAGAGCCTACGAGCAGTACTTC	CASSRDRAYEQYF
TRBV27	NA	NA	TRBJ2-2	TGTGCCAGCAGTTTAGCGGGAACCGGGGAGCTGTTTTTT	CASSLAGTGELFF
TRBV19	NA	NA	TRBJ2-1	TGTGCCAGTACCCAGGGCCGCTCCTACAATGAGCAGTTCTTC	CASTQGRSYNEQFF